The 21 T cell receptor beta chains given below trace back to one sample, sequenced in a study of blood T cell repertoires in COVID-19 (dated by TCRdb to about 2020). The library relied on the immunoSEQ multiplex PCR assay. TCRdb obtained this table from immuneACCESS and retained in-frame rearrangements with V and J assigned. These tables miss some clones; where compared with another copy, unresolved V genes account for less than half of the shortfall, and the remainder is unexplained. A total of over 200,000 clones appear in this sample, under 90% of them only once. Together, the top ten hold under 7.5% of the sample. Specimen: peripheral blood. The receptor set was obtained from a man in his 60s who had recovered from COVID-19.

The chain joins TRBV15 to TRBJ2-1; 12 bases align to TRBD2. Trimming removed 3 bases from V and 7 bases from J; junction bases left unmatched: 13. This CDR3 is 18 amino acids long. Per germline, CDR1 LNHNV and CDR2 YYDKDF (reference sequence). The DNA for the CDR3 is TGTGCCACCAGCAGCTCATGGGGGCTAGCGGGAGGGGATAATGAGCAGTTCTTC. Translated: CATSSSWGLAGGDNEQFF.

The chain combines TRBV5-1 with TRBJ2-1; TRBD1 matches at 11 bases. With V trimmed by 4 bases and J by 7 bases, 4 bases remained unmatched. This CDR3 has 14 amino acids. Germline V lookup: CDR1 SGHRS, CDR2 YFSETQ. The chain's CDR3 is CASSLGQGGNEQFF. The CDR3 DNA reads TGCGCCAGCAGCCTGGGACAGGGGGGGAATGAGCAGTTCTTC.

V usage is TRBV18 and J usage is TRBJ1-1, with unresolved D. The V gene lost 2 bases and the J gene lost 3 bases, with 13 bases spanning the gap. Germline V gene sequence: CDR1 KGHSH, CDR2 LQKENI. This CDR3 has 15 residues. CDR3: CASSPEATRHTEAFF. The CDR3 nucleotides are TGTGCCAGCTCACCAGAGGCCACTAGACACACTGAAGCTTTCTTT.

This clone has a single count. J is TRBJ1-5 and V is TRBV28; D gene uncertain. The CDR3 length is 15 residues. V lost 10 bases and J lost 6, with 22 bases in between. Germline V gene data show CDR1 as MDHEN and CDR2 as SYDVKM. The CDR3 region is CATEGGKESSQPQHF. The CDR3 nucleotides are TGTGCCACCGAGGGAGGGAAGGAATCCAGTCAGCCCCAGCATTTT.

The chain has TRBV10-3 and TRBJ2-2, with D hard to call. CDR3 size: 13 residues. Germline assignment: CDR1 ENHRY and CDR2 SYGVKD. V lost 4 bases, J lost 4 bases, and 7 bases lay in between. The CDR3 here is CAISAAPTGELFF. The CDR3 DNA sequence: TGTGCCATCAGTGCTGCGCCCACCGGGGAGCTGTTTTTT.

J is TRBJ1-5 and V is TRBV6-1; possible D gene TRBD1, 5 bases. The CDR3 spans 15 residues. The ends were cut back, 5 bases at V and 0 bases at J, with 11 bases in the middle. Germline V gene data show CDR1 as MNHNS and CDR2 as SASEGT. The CDR3 nucleotides are TGTGCCAGCAGTAACCGGGGGGATAGCAATCAGCCCCAGCATTTT. This gives the protein CASSNRGDSNQPQHF.

V and J are TRBV11-3 and TRBJ2-1; perhaps TRBD1 as D (6 bases). The germline V gene encodes CDR1 SGHNT and CDR2 YENEEA. Trimming stripped 2 bases from V and 8 bases from J, with 10 bases between. The CDR3 totals 13 residues. This chain's CDR3 is CASSLSGGYEQFF. The CDR3 coding sequence is TGTGCCAGCAGCTTATCTGGGGGCTATGAGCAGTTCTTC. The whole variable domain, filled in from reference TRBV11-3 and TRBJ2-1, reads EAGVVQSPRYKIIEKKQPVAFWCNPISGHNTLYWYLQNLGQGPELLIRYENEEAVDDSQLPKDRFSAERLKGVDSTLKIQPAELGDSAVYLCASSLSGGYEQFFGPGTRLTVL.

This chain links TRBV28 with TRBJ1-3, with TRBD1 as a possible D gene (5 bases). Germline values: CDR1 MDHEN, CDR2 SYDVKM. The ends were cut back, 10 bases at V and 0 bases at J, with 19 bases in the middle. CDR3 length: 16 residues. The CDR3 loop reads CATKSTGGGSGNTIYF. The CDR3 nucleotides are TGTGCCACCAAAAGTACCGGGGGGGGCTCTGGAAACACCATATATTTT.

The rearrangement uses TRBV6-6 and TRBJ2-1; 12 bases agree with TRBD2. The V segment lost 5 bases and the J segment 9 bases; nucleotides outside the gene matches: 8. CDR3 size: 15 residues. The germline gives CDR1 MNHNY, CDR2 SVGAGI (reference sequence). CDR3 in DNA: TGTGCCAGCAGTCTACTAGCGGGAGGCTTCAGTGAGCAGTTCTTC. It yields the protein CASSLLAGGFSEQFF.

The chain is built from TRBV5-1 and TRBJ1-1; 7 positions match TRBD1. The V and J ends lost 3 bases and 2 bases, in that order; junction bases with no gene match: 10. Germline V gene lookup returns CDR1 SGHRS and CDR2 YFSETQ. The CDR3 sequence is 16 residues long. The CDR3 DNA follows: TGCGCCAGCAGCTCGGAATCGGGACAGATAAACACTGAAGCTTTCTTT. Residues: CASSSESGQINTEAFF.

V gene TRBV7-2 combines with J gene TRBJ1-3; D unclear. Germline CDR1 is SGHTA and CDR2 is FQGNSA. V was clipped by 2 bases and J by 4 bases, with 18 bases between them. The CDR3 is 17 residues long. CDR3 amino acids: CASSLFSRSRLGNTIYF. CDR3 sequence (DNA): TGTGCCAGCAGCTTATTCTCCAGGTCTCGGCTCGGAAACACCATATATTTT.

The V and J genes are TRBV18 and TRBJ1-1; D unclear. CDR3 length: 12 residues. In germline, CDR1 is KGHSH, CDR2 LQKENI. The V end was cut by 6 bases, the J end by 7 bases, with 12 bases between. In DNA, the CDR3 is TGTGCCAGCTCCGCGGACTTTATTGAAGCTTTCTTT. Protein: CASSADFIEAFF.

The chain combines TRBV7-9 with TRBJ2-5; 7 bases match TRBD2. Germline trimming cut 4 bases from V and 5 bases from J; bases unmatched to any gene: 7. Per the germline V gene, CDR1 is SEHNR and CDR2 is FQNEAQ (reference sequence). The CDR3 is made up of 14 amino acids. CDR3 DNA: TGTGCCAGCAGCTATATGGGAGGGATCGAGACCCAGTACTTC. Translation gives CASSYMGGIETQYF. The whole variable domain, remainder taken from reference TRBV7-9 and TRBJ2-5, is DTGVSQNPRHKITKRGQNVTFRCDPISEHNRLYWYRQTLGQGPEFLTYFQNEAQLEKSRLLSDRFSAERPKGSFSTLEIQRTEQGDSAMYLCASSYMGGIETQYFGPGTRLLVL.

The V and J genes are TRBV7-2 and TRBJ1-1; the D gene is possibly TRBD1 (6 bases). Deletions cut 5 bases from V and 7 bases from J, with 17 bases between. Germline CDR1 reads SGHTA; CDR2 reads FQGNSA. This CDR3 is built from 14 residues. The CDR3 DNA reads TGTGCCAGCAGCCCTAGTTCGGGACAACGTGAAGCTTTCTTT. It encodes CASSPSSGQREAFF.

This chain connects TRBV4-2 to TRBJ1-3; 8 nucleotides agree with TRBD1. The ends lost 1 base at V and 2 bases at J; junction bases unmatched: 1. The CDR3 runs to 15 residues. CDR1 and CDR2 (germline): LGHNA, YNFKEQ. CDR3 sequence: CASSQVQGAGNTIYF. As DNA, the CDR3 is TGTGCCAGCAGCCAAGTACAGGGGGCTGGAAACACCATATATTTT.

This clone was recorded a few times. The chain has TRBV7-3 and TRBJ2-1; 8 bases align to TRBD1. Germline V lookup: CDR1 SGHTA, CDR2 FQGTGA. Trimming cost V 5 bases and J 5 bases; bases outside gene matches: 8. The CDR3 is 15 amino acids. Here the CDR3 DNA reads TGTGCCAGCAGCCGACAGGGGATAGGCAACAATGAGCAGTTCTTC. As protein: CASSRQGIGNNEQFF.

The chain joins TRBV29-1 to TRBJ2-5; D possibly corresponds to TRBD2 (6 bases). The V gene's germline CDR1 is SQVTM and CDR2 ANQGSEA. The CDR3 has 12 amino acids. Trimming cost V 7 bases and J 2 bases, with 11 bases left between them. The CDR3 is CSARTTQETQYF. CDR3 DNA sequence: TGCAGCGCCCGGACTACACAAGAGACCCAGTACTTC.

The rearrangement uses TRBV3-1 (or the pseudogene TRBV3-2) and TRBJ1-5; a possible D gene is TRBD1 (5 bases). Germline-derived CDR1 and CDR2 are LGHDT and YNNKEL (reference sequence). V was trimmed by 1 base and J by 9 bases, leaving 7 bases between them. The CDR3 runs to 12 residues. DNA for the CDR3: TGTGCCAGCAGCCAAGGCCAGGGGCCCCAGCATTTT. Translation gives CASSQGQGPQHF.

The chain has TRBV5-6 and TRBJ1-1; 7 bases line up with TRBD1. CDR1 is SGHDT and CDR2 is YYEEEE in the germline V gene. The V segment lost 3 bases and the J segment 5 bases; nucleotides outside the gene matches: 4. The CDR3 has 13 amino acids. The CDR3 loop is CASSSTGDTEAFF. DNA for the CDR3: TGTGCCAGCAGCTCCACAGGGGATACTGAAGCTTTCTTT.

This chain's CDR3 is CASSLGLKTEAFF. The CDR3 nucleotides read TGTGCCAGCAGCCTCGGACTCAAGACTGAAGCTTTCTTT. The chain has TRBV5-6 and TRBJ1-1; no clear D gene. The CDR3 is 13 residues long. Germline-derived CDR1 and CDR2 are SGHDT and YYEEEE. Trimming took 4 bases from V and 5 from J, leaving 12 bases between them.

The chain links TRBV9 to TRBJ1-1; 7 positions agree with TRBD1. Per the germline V gene, CDR1 is SGDLS and CDR2 is YYNGEE. The CDR3 sequence is 15 residues long. V was pared by 0 bases and J by 7 bases, with 9 bases of the junction left unmatched. The CDR3 sequence: CASSVDRGLWDEAFF. CDR3 bases: TGTGCCAGCAGCGTAGATAGGGGGCTGTGGGATGAAGCTTTCTTT.